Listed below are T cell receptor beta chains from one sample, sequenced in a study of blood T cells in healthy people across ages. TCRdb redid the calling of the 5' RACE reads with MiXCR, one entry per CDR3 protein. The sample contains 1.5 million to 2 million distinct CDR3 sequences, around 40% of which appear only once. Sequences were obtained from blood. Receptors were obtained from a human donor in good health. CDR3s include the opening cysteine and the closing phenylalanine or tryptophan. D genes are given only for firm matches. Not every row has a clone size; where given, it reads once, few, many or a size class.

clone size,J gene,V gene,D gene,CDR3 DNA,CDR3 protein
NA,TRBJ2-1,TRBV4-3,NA,TGCGCCAGCAGCCAAGAATCAAGGTCCGGGGCCCCCTACAATGAGCAGTTCTTC,CASSQESRSGAPYNEQFF
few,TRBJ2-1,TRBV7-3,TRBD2,TGTGCCAGCAGCCGACTAGCGGGGGCCAGCAATGAGCAGTTCTTC,CASSRLAGASNEQFF
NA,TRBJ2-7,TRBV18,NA,TGTGCCAGCAGCCCCAGTGATACCTACGAGCAGTACTTC,CASSPSDTYEQYF
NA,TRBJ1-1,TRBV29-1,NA,TGCAGCGTTGTCCCCCCGGACACTGAAGCTTTCTTT,CSVVPPDTEAFF
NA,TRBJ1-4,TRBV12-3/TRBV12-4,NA,TGTGCCAGCGCCGGGATTCGAGCTAATGAAAAACTGTTTTTT,CASAGIRANEKLFF
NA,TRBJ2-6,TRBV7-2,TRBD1,TGTGCCAGCAGCTTACATCCGGGACAGGGAACTGGGGCCAACGTCCTGACTTTC,CASSLHPGQGTGANVLTF
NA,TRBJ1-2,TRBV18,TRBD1,TGTGCCAGCTCACCCTCCGTACAGGGGGGAGATGGCTACACCTTC,CASSPSVQGGDGYTF
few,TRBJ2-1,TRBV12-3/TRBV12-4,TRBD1,TGTGCCAGCAGCCCTATGGACAGGGTGAATGAGCAGTTCTTC,CASSPMDRVNEQFF
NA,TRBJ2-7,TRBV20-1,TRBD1,TGCAGTGCTAGAATGGGACAGGGCATATACGAGCAGTACTTC,CSARMGQGIYEQYF
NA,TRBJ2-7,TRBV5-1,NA,TGCGCCAGCAGGACAGTTCCCTCCTACGAGCAGTACTTC,CASRTVPSYEQYF
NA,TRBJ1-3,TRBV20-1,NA,TGCAGTGCTAGAGATTCTCTGCGGGGGTCTGGAAACACCATATATTTT,CSARDSLRGSGNTIYF
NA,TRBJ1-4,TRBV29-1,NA,TGCAGCGTAGCCCGGGACACTCCGGCCGAAAAACTGTTTTTT,CSVARDTPAEKLFF
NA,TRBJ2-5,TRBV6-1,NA,TGTGCCAACAAGGTCTCGGCGGTGGCCCAGTACTTC,CANKVSAVAQYF
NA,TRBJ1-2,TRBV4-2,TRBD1,TGTGCCAGCAGCCAAGTAAGGACAGGGGGCGTTCGGGATGGCTACACCTTC,CASSQVRTGGVRDGYTF
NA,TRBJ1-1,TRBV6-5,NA,TGTGCCAGCAGTTCCCAGTTCGGTTTGGACACTGAAGCTTTCTTT,CASSSQFGLDTEAFF
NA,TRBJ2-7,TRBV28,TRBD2,TGTGCCAGCAGGGGAGGGCCCGGGACCTACGAGCAGTACTTC,CASRGGPGTYEQYF
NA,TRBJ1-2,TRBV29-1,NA,TGCAGCGGGACGACTGGGGGGGCACACTATGGCTACACCTTC,CSGTTGGAHYGYTF
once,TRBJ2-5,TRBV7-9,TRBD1,TGTGCCAGCAGCTCCTCGACAGGGATGTTGAAGACCCAGTACTTC,CASSSSTGMLKTQYF
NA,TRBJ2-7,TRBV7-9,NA,TGTGCCAGCAGCCACCCCTCGAGGGGAATCTACGAGCAGTACTTC,CASSHPSRGIYEQYF
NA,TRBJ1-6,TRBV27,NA,NA,CASSLAPTGEEQYFGPGVSHF
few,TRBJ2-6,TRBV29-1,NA,TGCAGCGTTGAAGAAGGTGGGGCCAACGTCCTGACTTTC,CSVEEGGANVLTF
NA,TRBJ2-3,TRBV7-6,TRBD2,TGTGCCGGCAGCTTAAGACTAGCGGGGGGAGTGGGTGATACGCAGTATTTT,CAGSLRLAGGVGDTQYF
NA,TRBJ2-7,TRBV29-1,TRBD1,TGCAGTATGACAGGGAGCTCCTACGAGCAGTACTTC,CSMTGSSYEQYF
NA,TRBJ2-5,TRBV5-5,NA,TGTGCCAGCAGCTTGTGGGCAGGGGACAATGAGCAGTACTTC,CASSLWAGDNEQYF
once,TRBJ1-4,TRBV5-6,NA,TGTGCCAGCAGCGGGCCGGACCCCGAAAAACTGTTTTTT,CASSGPDPEKLFF
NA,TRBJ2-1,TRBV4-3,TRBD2,TGCGCCAGCAGCCAAGATAAGACTAGCGGGTTTTACAATGAGCAGTTCTTC,CASSQDKTSGFYNEQFF
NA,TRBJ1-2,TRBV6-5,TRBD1,TGTGCCAGCAGGTCCGACAGGGATAGTGGCTACACCTTC,CASRSDRDSGYTF
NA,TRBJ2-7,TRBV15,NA,TGTGCCACGACCCAAAACGAGCAGTACTTC,CATTQNEQYF
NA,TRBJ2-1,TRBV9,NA,TGTGCCAGCAGCGTAGAGGCTCTCCCCAGGAATGAGCAGTTCTTC,CASSVEALPRNEQFF
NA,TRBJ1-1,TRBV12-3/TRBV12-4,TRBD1,TGTGCCAGCAGTTTCTGGACAGGAGGTGAAGCTTTCTTT,CASSFWTGGEAFF
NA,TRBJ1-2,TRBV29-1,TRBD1,TGCAGCGTTGAAGGGACAGGGGGATCGGGCTACACCTTC,CSVEGTGGSGYTF
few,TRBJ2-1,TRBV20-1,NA,TGCAGCGGGACCGGGGGAGCTAACAATGAGCAGTTCTTC,CSGTGGANNEQFF
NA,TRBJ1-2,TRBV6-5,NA,TGTGCCAGCAGCTCCGAGTTCCACTACACCTTC,CASSSEFHYTF
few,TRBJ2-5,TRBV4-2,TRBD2,TGTGCCAGCAGTGAAGGGCCGGGACTAGGCGGAGAGACCCAGTACTTC,CASSEGPGLGGETQYF
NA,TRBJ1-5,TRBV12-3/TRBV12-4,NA,TGTGCCAGCAGTACTTTAGGGACGGATCAGCCCCAGCATTTT,CASSTLGTDQPQHF
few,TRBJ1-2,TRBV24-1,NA,TGTGCCACCAGTGATTTGAGTAACTATGGCTACACCTTC,CATSDLSNYGYTF
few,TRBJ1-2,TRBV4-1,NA,TGCGCCAGCAGCCAAGAACAGGGAGAGTTCTATGGCTACACCTTC,CASSQEQGEFYGYTF
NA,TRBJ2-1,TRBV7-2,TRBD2,TGTGCCAGCAGCTTAACGGGGGGGCCGCATGAGCAGTTCTTC,CASSLTGGPHEQFF
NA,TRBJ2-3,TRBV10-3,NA,TGTGCCATCAGTGATCAAAACACAGATACGCGGTATTTT,CAISDQNTDTRYF
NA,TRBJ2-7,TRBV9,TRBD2,TGTGCCAGCAGCGTCTCTTTAGCGGGCTCCTACGAGCAGTACTTC,CASSVSLAGSYEQYF
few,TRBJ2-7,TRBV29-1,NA,TGCAGCGTTGGGAGCCAAGCTAGCTCCTACGAGCAGTACTTC,CSVGSQASSYEQYF
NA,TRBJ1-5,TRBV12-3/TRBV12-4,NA,TGTGCCAGCAGTTGGCAGGGGCTAAGCAATCAGCCCCAGCATTTT,CASSWQGLSNQPQHF
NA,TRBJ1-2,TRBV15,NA,TGTGCCACCAGCAGAGAGGACGACAGTACGTTTAGCTATGGCTACACCTTC,CATSREDDSTFSYGYTF
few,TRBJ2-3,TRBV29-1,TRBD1,TGCAGCGTCGAGACAGGGGTCACAGATACGCAGTATTTT,CSVETGVTDTQYF
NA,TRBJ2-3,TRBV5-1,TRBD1,TGCGCCAGCGCTAGGTTTTCGGGACAGGGAACAGATACGCAGTATTTT,CASARFSGQGTDTQYF